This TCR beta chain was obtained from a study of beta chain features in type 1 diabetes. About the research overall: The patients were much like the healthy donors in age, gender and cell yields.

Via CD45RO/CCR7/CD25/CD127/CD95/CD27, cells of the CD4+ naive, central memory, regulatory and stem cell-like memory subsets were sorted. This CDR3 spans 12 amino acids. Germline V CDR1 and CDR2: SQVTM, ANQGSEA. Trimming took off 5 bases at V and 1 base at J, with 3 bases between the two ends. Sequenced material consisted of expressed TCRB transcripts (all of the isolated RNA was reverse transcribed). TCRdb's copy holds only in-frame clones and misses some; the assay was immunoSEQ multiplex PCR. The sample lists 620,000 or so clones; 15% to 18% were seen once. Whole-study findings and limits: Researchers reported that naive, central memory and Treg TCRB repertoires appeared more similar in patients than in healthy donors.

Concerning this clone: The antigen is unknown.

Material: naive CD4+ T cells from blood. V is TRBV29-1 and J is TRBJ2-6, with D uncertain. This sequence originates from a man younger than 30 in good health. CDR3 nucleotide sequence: TGCAGCGTTCCTTCTGGGGCCAACGTCCTGACTTTC. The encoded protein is CSVPSGANVLTF.